In its sample, the clone carrying this TCR beta chain was seen once. The target antigen is unknown. The record originates from a study of memory CD4+ T cells and cytomegalovirus serostatus. Study-wide findings and caveats: Each of approximately 61 CMV-associated TCRbeta sequences occurred in one to five individuals. A US-trained random forest predicted CMV serostatus with median AUC around 0.93.

Only in-frame clones appear in the TCRdb table, and some are missing; sequencing was by immunoSEQ multiplex PCR. Among tens of thousands of clones listed, around 80% were seen once. Single viable CD3+CD4+CD8-CD45RO+ cells were sorted as the memory CD4+ T cells. CMV serostatus came from serum IgG against pp150, pp28, p38, p52. CD4+ T cells were isolated by positive magnetic selection. This receptor was taken from an adult in good health and CMV-seronegative. What was sequenced was memory CD4+ T cells from blood.

CDR3 sequence (DNA): TGTGCCAGCTCACAGACAGGGTGGGATGGCTACACCTTC. This encodes CASSQTGWDGYTF. The rearrangement links TRBV18 to TRBJ1-2; TRBD1 matches at 7 bases. Germline V CDR1 and CDR2: KGHSH, LQKENI. V lost 4 bases to trimming and J lost 6 bases; unmatched junction nucleotides: 5. CDR3 length equals 13 residues.